This is a list of T cell receptor beta chains from one sample in a study of neurological immune-mediated disorders. TCRdb passed the 5' RACE reads through MiXCR, listing each CDR3 protein once. Of over 55,000 distinct CDR3 sequences in the sample, about 2.5% were seen once. Sequenced: PBMCs. The receptors were sampled from a man aged 50 or older with multiple sclerosis. Each CDR3 is given with its conserved first and last residue.

j_gene,v_gene,CDR3aa
TRBJ2-4,TRBV5-5,CASSSLMVDRLAKNIQYF
TRBJ1-2,TRBV27,CASSPRQGTSYGYTF
TRBJ2-1,TRBV20-1,CSAVLVEQFF
TRBJ2-7,TRBV7-8,CASSLEGRGHYEQYF
TRBJ2-5,TRBV5-1,CASSLASSEQETQYF
TRBJ2-6,TRBV5-1,CASSLGAGANVLTF
TRBJ1-6,TRBV7-2,CASRRADPDSPLHF
TRBJ2-2,TRBV20-1,CSARGADAGELFF
TRBJ1-2,TRBV7-9,CASRPSETGNYGYTF
TRBJ2-1,TRBV7-9,CASRQLIDEQFF
TRBJ1-3,TRBV7-2,CASSSQGNTIYF
TRBJ2-1,TRBV4-2,CASSQVGQAIHNEQFF
TRBJ2-2,TRBV9,CASSVYDGELFF
TRBJ1-1,TRBV28,CASTPGRVPEAFF
TRBJ1-5,TRBV29-1,CSVEKGPGDSNQPQHF
TRBJ2-7,TRBV4-1,CASSQLLGGFGSSYEQYF
TRBJ2-7,TRBV4-2,CASSQPGQGVEQYF